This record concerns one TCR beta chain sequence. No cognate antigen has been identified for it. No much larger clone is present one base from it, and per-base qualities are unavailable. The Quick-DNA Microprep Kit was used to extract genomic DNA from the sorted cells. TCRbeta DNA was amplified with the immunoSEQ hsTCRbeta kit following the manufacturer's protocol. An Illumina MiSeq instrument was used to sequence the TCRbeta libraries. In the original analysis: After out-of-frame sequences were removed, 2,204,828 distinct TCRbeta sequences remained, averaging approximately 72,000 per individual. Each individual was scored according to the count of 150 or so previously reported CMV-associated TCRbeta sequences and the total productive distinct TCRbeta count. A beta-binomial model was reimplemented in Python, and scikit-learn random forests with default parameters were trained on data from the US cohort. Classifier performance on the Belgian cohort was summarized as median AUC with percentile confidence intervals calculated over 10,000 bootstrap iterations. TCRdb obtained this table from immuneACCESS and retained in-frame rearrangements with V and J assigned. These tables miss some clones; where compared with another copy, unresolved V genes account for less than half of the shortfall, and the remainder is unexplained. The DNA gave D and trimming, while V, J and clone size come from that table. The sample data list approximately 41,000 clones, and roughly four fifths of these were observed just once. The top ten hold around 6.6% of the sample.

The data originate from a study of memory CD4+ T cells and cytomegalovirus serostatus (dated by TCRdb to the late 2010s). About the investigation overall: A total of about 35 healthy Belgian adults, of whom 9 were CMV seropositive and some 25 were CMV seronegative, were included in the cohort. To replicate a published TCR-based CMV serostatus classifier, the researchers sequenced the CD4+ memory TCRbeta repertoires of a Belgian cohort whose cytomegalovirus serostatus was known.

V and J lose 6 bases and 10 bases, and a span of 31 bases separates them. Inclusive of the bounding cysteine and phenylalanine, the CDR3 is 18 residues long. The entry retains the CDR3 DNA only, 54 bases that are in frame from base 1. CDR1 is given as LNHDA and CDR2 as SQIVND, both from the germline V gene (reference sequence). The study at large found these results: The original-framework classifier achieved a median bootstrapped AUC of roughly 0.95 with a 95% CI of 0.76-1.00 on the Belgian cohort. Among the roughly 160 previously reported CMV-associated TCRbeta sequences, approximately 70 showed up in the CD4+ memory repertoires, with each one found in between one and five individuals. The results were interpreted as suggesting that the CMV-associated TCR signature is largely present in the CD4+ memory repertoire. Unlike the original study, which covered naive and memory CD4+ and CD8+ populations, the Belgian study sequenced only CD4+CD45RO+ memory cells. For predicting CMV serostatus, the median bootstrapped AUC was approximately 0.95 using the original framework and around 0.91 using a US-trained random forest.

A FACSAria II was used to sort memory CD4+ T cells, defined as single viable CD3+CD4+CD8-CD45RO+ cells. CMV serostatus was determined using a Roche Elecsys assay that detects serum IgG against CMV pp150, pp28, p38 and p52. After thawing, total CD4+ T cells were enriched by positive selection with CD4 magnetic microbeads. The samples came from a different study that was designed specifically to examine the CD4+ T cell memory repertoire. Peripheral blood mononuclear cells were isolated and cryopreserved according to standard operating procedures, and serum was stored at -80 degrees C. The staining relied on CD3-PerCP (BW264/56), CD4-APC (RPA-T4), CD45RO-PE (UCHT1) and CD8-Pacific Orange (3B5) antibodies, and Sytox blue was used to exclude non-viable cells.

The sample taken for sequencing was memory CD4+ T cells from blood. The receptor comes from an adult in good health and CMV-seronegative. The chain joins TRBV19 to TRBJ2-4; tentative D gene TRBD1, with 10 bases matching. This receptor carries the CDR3 CASSNRDRGGSGGGIQYF. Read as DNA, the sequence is TGTGCCAGTAGCAACCGGGACAGGGGTGGTAGCGGGGGAGGAATTCAGTACTTC.